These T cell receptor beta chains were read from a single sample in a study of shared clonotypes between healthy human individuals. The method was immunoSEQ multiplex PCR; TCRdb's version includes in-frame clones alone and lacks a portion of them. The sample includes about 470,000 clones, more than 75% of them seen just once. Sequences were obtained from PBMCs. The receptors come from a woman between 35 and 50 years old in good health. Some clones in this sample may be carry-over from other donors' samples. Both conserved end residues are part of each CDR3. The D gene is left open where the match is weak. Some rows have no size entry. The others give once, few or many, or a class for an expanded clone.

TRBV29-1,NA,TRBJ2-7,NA,TGCAGCGTTGGGGCGGCACTGGGCGAGCAGTACTTC,CSVGAALGEQYF
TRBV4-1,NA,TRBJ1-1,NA,TGCGCCAGCAGCCAAGGGGGGGCGCGAAATCGGAGGTCTGAAGCTTTCTTT,CASSQGGARNRRSEAFF
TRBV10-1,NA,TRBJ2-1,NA,TGCGCCATCCCCTGCCGCTTAGTGGGTCGGGGCAATGAGCAGTTCTTC,CAIPCRLVGRGNEQFF
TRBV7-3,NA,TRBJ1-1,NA,TGTGCCAGCAGCTTCTCAGAGAACACTGAAGCTTTCTTT,CASSFSENTEAFF
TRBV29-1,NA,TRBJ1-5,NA,TGCAGCACCCAGCAGGGGAGCAATCAGCCCCAGCATTTT,CSTQQGSNQPQHF
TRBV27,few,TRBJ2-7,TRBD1,TGTGCCAGCAGTTTAGGGGGGGGACAGGGGTTCGAGCAGTACTTC,CASSLGGGQGFEQYF
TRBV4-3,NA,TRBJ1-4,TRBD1,TGCGCCAGCAGCCAAGACCCCAACAGGGGGACTAATGAAAAACTGTTTTTT,CASSQDPNRGTNEKLFF
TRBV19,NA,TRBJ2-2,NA,TGTGCCAGTAGTATTCAATGGGCAGGACCGACGGAGGAGCTGTTTTTT,CASSIQWAGPTEELFF
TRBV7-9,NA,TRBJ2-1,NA,TGTGCCAGCAGCCAAACAGGGTATGAGCAGTTCTTC,CASSQTGYEQFF
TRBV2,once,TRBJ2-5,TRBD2,TGTGCCAGCAGTGAAGAAGCGGGAGGCCAGTTGTACTTC,CASSEEAGGQLYF
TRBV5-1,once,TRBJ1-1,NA,TGCGCCAGCAGCCCGACGGGACAGAACACTGAAGCTTTCTTT,CASSPTGQNTEAFF
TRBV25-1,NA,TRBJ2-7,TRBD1,TGTGCCAGCAGTGCCTACAGGGGGCTGAACGAGCAGTACTTC,CASSAYRGLNEQYF
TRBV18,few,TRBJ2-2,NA,TGTGCCAGCTCACCACAGGGCGGAACCGGGGAGCTGTTTTTT,CASSPQGGTGELFF
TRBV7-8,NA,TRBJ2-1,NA,TGTGCCAGCAGCCAGGCGGGACAGCATTACAATGAGCAGTTCTTC,CASSQAGQHYNEQFF
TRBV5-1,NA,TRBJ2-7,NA,TGCGCCAGCAGCTTCCAGGGTTTGGGGTCCGAGCAGTACTTC,CASSFQGLGSEQYF
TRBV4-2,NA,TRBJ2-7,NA,TGTGCCAGCAGCCAAGTCGATTCGCCCCCCTCCGAGCAGTACTTC,CASSQVDSPPSEQYF
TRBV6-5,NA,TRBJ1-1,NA,TGTGCCAGCAGTACGCTACAGGAAAGGAACACTGAAGCTTTCTTT,CASSTLQERNTEAFF
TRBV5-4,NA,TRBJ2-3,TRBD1,TGTGCCAGCAGCTTCGGCGGCAGGGGGACAGATACGCAGTATTTT,CASSFGGRGTDTQYF
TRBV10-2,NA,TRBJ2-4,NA,TGCGCCAGCAGGGCCCCAGCGGGCAGGGGATTAGCCAAAAACATTCAGTACTTC,CASRAPAGRGLAKNIQYF
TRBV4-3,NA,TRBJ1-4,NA,TGCGCCAGCAGCCAAGCCGGGGGGGCGGCTAATGAAAAACTGTTTTTT,CASSQAGGAANEKLFF
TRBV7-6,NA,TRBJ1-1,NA,TGTGCCAGCAGCCCGACAGACTTGGGAACTGAAGCTTTCTTT,CASSPTDLGTEAFF
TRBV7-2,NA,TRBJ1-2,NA,TGTGCCAGCAGCTTACTCACAGCCGCCTATGGCTACACCTTC,CASSLLTAAYGYTF
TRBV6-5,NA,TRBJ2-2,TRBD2,TGTGCCACCACCGGACTAGTAAGGAACACCGGGGAGCTGTTTTTT,CATTGLVRNTGELFF
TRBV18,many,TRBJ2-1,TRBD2,TGTGCCAGCTCACCACTGCCTAGCGGCAACAATGAGCAGTTCTTC,CASSPLPSGNNEQFF
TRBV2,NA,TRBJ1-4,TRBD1,TGTGCCAGCAGAAGACAGGGTGGTAATGAAAAACTGTTTTTT,CASRRQGGNEKLFF
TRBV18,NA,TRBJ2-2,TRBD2,TGTGCCAGCTCACCGGGACTAGCGGGAGATACCGGGGAGCTGTTTTTT,CASSPGLAGDTGELFF
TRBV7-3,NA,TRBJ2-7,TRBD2,TGTGCCAGCAGCCCCGGACTAGCGGGAGGTTTAGTCTACGAGCAGTACTTC,CASSPGLAGGLVYEQYF
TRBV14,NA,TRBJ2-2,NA,TGTGCCAGCAGCCTGGGACTTACCGGGGAGCTGTTTTTT,CASSLGLTGELFF
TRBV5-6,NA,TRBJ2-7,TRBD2,TGTGCCAGCAGCTTGGGTCTGGGACTAGCGGGCCTCTACGAGCAGTACTTC,CASSLGLGLAGLYEQYF
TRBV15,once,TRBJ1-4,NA,TGTGCCACCAGCGCAGGGACGACAACTAATGAAAAACTGTTTTTT,CATSAGTTTNEKLFF
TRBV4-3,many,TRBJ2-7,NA,TGCGCCAGCAGCCAAGGCACAGGCTACGAGCAGTACTTC,CASSQGTGYEQYF
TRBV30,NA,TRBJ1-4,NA,TGTGCCTGGAGTGTTTTAGGACCTAGGGAAAAACTGTTTTTT,CAWSVLGPREKLFF
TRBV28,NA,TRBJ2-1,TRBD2,TGTGCCAGCAGTTCGACTAGCGGCCCTTACAATGAGCAGTTCTTC,CASSSTSGPYNEQFF
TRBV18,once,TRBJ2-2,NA,TGTGCCAGCTCACGAGGGCTACCGAACACCGGGGAGCTGTTTTTT,CASSRGLPNTGELFF
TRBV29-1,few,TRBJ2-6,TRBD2,TGCAGCGTCAAGCGGGGGGGATCTGGGGCCAACGTCCTGACTTTC,CSVKRGGSGANVLTF
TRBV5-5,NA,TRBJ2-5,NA,TGTGCCAGCAGCCCCCCCGCTAGGGAGACCCAGTACTTC,CASSPPARETQYF
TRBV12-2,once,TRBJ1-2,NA,TGTGCAAGTCGCCGAGGATGGGCCGAGCAGTTAATACCCCCTGTGGGCTACACCTTC,CASRRGWAEQLIPPVGYTF